This T cell receptor beta chain emerged from a study of OX40 agonist ivuxolimab in advanced cancers. CDR1 and CDR2 from the germline V gene are SGHRS and YFSETQ. V lost 2 bases, J lost 1 base, and 6 bases lay in between. CDR3 length equals 13 residues. Sequencing was performed with immunoSEQ multiplex PCR; in TCRdb, only in-frame clones are kept and a portion is missing. Seen here are approximately 18,000 clones, around 67% observed once, and the top ten hold 30% to 40%. The clonotype originates from an adult with an advanced solid tumor such as melanoma, head and neck, liver or kidney cancer. Sequencing was performed on CD4+ or CD8+ T cells sorted from blood, taken in a trial of the OX40 agonist ivuxolimab. The chain uses TRBV5-1 and TRBJ1-1, with no clear D. CDR3 residues: CASSFRQNTEAFF. In nucleotides, the CDR3 is TGCGCCAGCAGCTTCCGACAGAACACTGAAGCTTTCTTT.